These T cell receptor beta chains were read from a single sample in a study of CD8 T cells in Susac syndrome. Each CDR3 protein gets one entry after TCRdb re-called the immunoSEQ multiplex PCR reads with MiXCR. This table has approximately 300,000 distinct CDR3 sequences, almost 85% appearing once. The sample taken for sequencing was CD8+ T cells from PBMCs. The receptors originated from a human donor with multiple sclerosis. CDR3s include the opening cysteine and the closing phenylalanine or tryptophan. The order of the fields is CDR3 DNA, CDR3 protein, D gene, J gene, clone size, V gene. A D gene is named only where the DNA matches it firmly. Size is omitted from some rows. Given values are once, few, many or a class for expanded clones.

DNA: TGTGCCAGCAGTCGGGAACAGGGTCGGACTGAAGCTTTCTTT
CDR3: CASSREQGRTEAFF
D: -
J: TRBJ1-1
size: -
V: TRBV27

DNA: TGTGCCAGCAGCCTTCCCTCCGGGACAGGTCCAAGTTACGAGCAGTACTTC
CDR3: CASSLPSGTGPSYEQYF
D: TRBD1
J: TRBJ2-7
size: -
V: TRBV7-9

DNA: TGCGCCAGCAGCCAGTCTCTAGCCTACGAGCAGTACTTC
CDR3: CASSQSLAYEQYF
D: -
J: TRBJ2-7
size: -
V: TRBV4-1

DNA: TGTGCCGGCCGGGCCGCGGCCTACGAGCAGTACTTC
CDR3: CAGRAAAYEQYF
D: -
J: TRBJ2-7
size: once
V: TRBV5-8

DNA: TGTGCCATCGCAACGGAGACAGGCCTGAACACTGAAGCTTTCTTT
CDR3: CAIATETGLNTEAFF
D: -
J: TRBJ1-1
size: -
V: TRBV10-3

DNA: TGTGCCAGCAGTTTATCTGGAAACACCATATATTTT
CDR3: CASSLSGNTIYF
D: -
J: TRBJ1-3
size: few
V: TRBV28

DNA: TGTGCCAGCAGTTACGAGTCTAACGAGCAGTACTTC
CDR3: CASSYESNEQYF
D: -
J: TRBJ2-7
size: -
V: TRBV6-2/TRBV6-3

DNA: TGTGCCAGCAGTTGGCACAGGGGCGAGGACTACGAGCAGTACTTC
CDR3: CASSWHRGEDYEQYF
D: TRBD1
J: TRBJ2-7
size: -
V: TRBV12-3/TRBV12-4

DNA: TGTGCCAGCTCCAGCGGGGGGGCGAATGAGCAGTTCTTC
CDR3: CASSSGGANEQFF
D: TRBD2
J: TRBJ2-1
size: few
V: TRBV7-6

DNA: TGCGCCAGCAGTGAGTCCAGGGGGGAGGCCTACGAGCAGTACTTC
CDR3: CASSESRGEAYEQYF
D: -
J: TRBJ2-7
size: -
V: TRBV10-2

DNA: TGCAGTGCGAGGACGGAAGCCTCCTCCTACGAGCAGTACTTC
CDR3: CSARTEASSYEQYF
D: -
J: TRBJ2-7
size: once
V: TRBV20-1

DNA: TGTGCCAGCAGCCCGACGACTAGCCTGAGCTCCTACAATGAGCAGTTCTTC
CDR3: CASSPTTSLSSYNEQFF
D: TRBD2
J: TRBJ2-1
size: -
V: TRBV3-1

DNA: TGTGCCAGCATACAACTAGCGGGCTCCTACGAGCAGTACTTC
CDR3: CASIQLAGSYEQYF
D: TRBD2
J: TRBJ2-7
size: -
V: TRBV7-2

DNA: TGTGCCAGCAGCCCGGGACATACAGGGGGCGAATGGAACACTGAAGCTTTCTTT
CDR3: CASSPGHTGGEWNTEAFF
D: TRBD1
J: TRBJ1-1
size: -
V: TRBV7-9

DNA: TGTGCCAGCAGCGATAGCGGGAGCTCCTACAATGAGCAGTTCTTC
CDR3: CASSDSGSSYNEQFF
D: TRBD2
J: TRBJ2-1
size: -
V: TRBV7-2

DNA: TGTGCCAGTAGTATCCGGGGGGGACAGGCTAGCACAGATACGCAGTATTTT
CDR3: CASSIRGGQASTDTQYF
D: -
J: TRBJ2-3
size: once
V: TRBV19

DNA: TGTGCCAGCAGTGAAGGGGGCCAGGGCTACGAGCAGTACTTC
CDR3: CASSEGGQGYEQYF
D: -
J: TRBJ2-7
size: -
V: TRBV6-1

DNA: TGTGCCTGGAGGGAGGGACAGCCAAAGGCCTATAGAACTAATGAAAAACTGTTTTTT
CDR3: CAWREGQPKAYRTNEKLFF
D: TRBD1
J: TRBJ1-4
size: -
V: TRBV30

DNA: TGTGCCAGCAGCTCGACCGGAACCATGAACACTGAAGCTTTCTTT
CDR3: CASSSTGTMNTEAFF
D: -
J: TRBJ1-1
size: -
V: TRBV5-6

DNA: TGCGCCAGCAGCCAACGAGCGCCCGGTTATTACGAGCAGTACTTC
CDR3: CASSQRAPGYYEQYF
D: -
J: TRBJ2-7
size: -
V: TRBV4-3

DNA: TGTGCCAGCAGTTACCCCCCAGGGCATCAGCCCCAGCATTTT
CDR3: CASSYPPGHQPQHF
D: -
J: TRBJ1-5
size: few
V: TRBV6-5

DNA: TGCGCCAGCAGCCCTAAACCGAACGGGATTGCTGAAGCTTTCTTT
CDR3: CASSPKPNGIAEAFF
D: -
J: TRBJ1-1
size: -
V: TRBV4-3

DNA: TGTGCCAGCAGTTGGGGGTCCCACCAGCCCCAGCATTTT
CDR3: CASSWGSHQPQHF
D: -
J: TRBJ1-5
size: -
V: TRBV27

DNA: TGTGCCAGCAGCTTAGGAATAGGCCCGCTAGCTAACTATGGCTACACCTTC
CDR3: CASSLGIGPLANYGYTF
D: -
J: TRBJ1-2
size: -
V: TRBV7-9